The clone carrying this T cell receptor (gamma chain) is labeled medium-sized. TCRdb re-processed the RT-PCR reads via CATT. Of about 1,900 gamma-chain clones listed, less than 3.5% are singletons. The data belong to a study of gamma-delta T cells after stem cell transplantation. Germline V lookup: CDR1 VTNTFY, CDR2 YDVSTARD (reference sequence). The CDR3 runs to 16 residues. Trimming took 3 bases from V and 0 from J; bases not matched to a gene: 11. What was sequenced was gamma-delta T cells. This sequence originates from a human donor. It is not recorded whose cells these are; they may come from a transplant donor. The V and J genes are TRGV3 and TRGJ1 or TRGJ2. The CDR3 DNA reads TGTGCCACCTGGGACTGCCTAGAATCGAATTATTATAAGAAACTCTTT. Translating it yields CATWDCLESNYYKKLF.